The present TCR beta chain was sequenced within a study of tumor-infiltrating lymphocytes in primary liver carcinoma. The tissue used was unsorted bulk material of roughly 17-34 mg. RNA and DNA were co-extracted from it with the AllPrep DNA/RNA mini kit. The CDR3 extends over 14 amino acids. CDR1 and CDR2 from the germline V gene are SGHAT and FQNNGV. Regarding this clonotype: The antigen remains undetermined. This CDR3 fails to terminate in the conserved phenylalanine or tryptophan, so it likely reflects a read error.

Whole-study findings and limits: Among the pair types, tumor region pairs showed more overlap than tumor-adjacent and tumor-blood pairs.

Starting from 450 to 500 ng of total RNA, TCR beta cDNA was produced with a primer in the constant region. Slightly modified ARM-PCR with three nested multiplex PCR rounds yielded TCR beta libraries. For roughly 11 cycles apiece, the opening two PCR rounds ran with TRBV1-TRBV30 forward primers and a C-beta reverse primer. TCRdb fed the multiplex PCR reads into MiXCR, producing one record per CDR3 protein. The repertoire holds more than 75,000 distinct CDR3 sequences, around 70% seen once, with 15% to 20% in the top ten. This chain uses TRBV11-2 with TRBJ2-7; D unresolved. The TCR comes from a man aged 40-50 years with primary liver carcinoma and hepatitis B virus infection. The sequenced sample was liver tumor tissue from sampling region 1. Subset reported: tumor region T1, superior pole. The CDR3 region is CASSLTGTAYEQYL. CDR3 sequence (DNA): TGTGCTAGCAGCTTAACTGGCACAGCCTACGAGCAGTACTTA.